This TCR beta chain was identified during a study of shared clonotypes between healthy human individuals. Trimming at V came to 3 bases and at J to 5 bases, leaving 4 bases not matched to a gene. Germline-derived CDR1 and CDR2 are LNHNV and YYDKDF (reference sequence). This CDR3 comprises 15 residues. This clone showed up just once. The table came from immunoSEQ multiplex PCR; TCRdb's copy has only in-frame clones and leaves some out. The sample contains 2 million to 2.5 million clones, 85% to 95% of which appear only once. This TCR was recovered from a young man in good health. The chain employs TRBV15 and TRBJ2-1; 10 positions agree with TRBD2. Sequencing was done on a sample of naive CD4+ T cells sorted from blood. The subset denotes: CD45RA+ positively selected. CDR3 amino acids: CATSRRLAGDNEQFF. The CDR3 DNA follows: TGTGCCACCAGCAGGCGGCTAGCGGGAGACAATGAGCAGTTCTTC.